These 20 T cell receptor beta chains were sequenced from one sample in a study of early T cells in non-severe SARS-CoV-2 infection. One entry per CDR3 protein results from TCRdb running MiXCR on the 5' RACE reads. The table lists approximately 30,000 distinct CDR3 sequences, around 7% of them singletons. Material for sequencing was whole blood. These TCRs come from an adult who was a healthcare worker with PCR-confirmed SARS-CoV-2 infection or an uninfected control (not recorded which).

This clonotype was recorded many times. This chain links TRBV6-1 with TRBJ1-5, with a possible D match to TRBD1 (5 bases). The CDR3 sequence is 15 residues long. Germline V gene sequence: CDR1 MNHNS, CDR2 SASEGT. The germline V and J ends were trimmed by 7 bases and 2 bases, with 15 bases remaining between them. In nucleotides, the CDR3 is TGTGCCAGCACTGGGGGGAAGAAGGGCAATCAGCCCCAGCATTTT. It yields the protein CASTGGKKGNQPQHF.

CDR3 in DNA: TGCAGTGCCAAGCCCCGAGACAGCTCCTACAATGAGCAGTTCTTC. Its translation is CSAKPRDSSYNEQFF. V is TRBV20-1 and J is TRBJ2-1, with D possibly TRBD1 on 5 matching bases. Germline CDR1 reads DFQATT; CDR2 reads SNEGSKA (reference sequence). Trimming shortened V by 6 bases and J by 0 bases, and 15 bases separated the two germline ends. This CDR3 is built from 15 residues.

This clonotype was seen a single time. This CDR3 reads CSARNPTSASSYNEQFF. The CDR3 coding sequence is TGCAGTGCTCGAAACCCAACTAGCGCGAGCTCCTACAATGAGCAGTTCTTC. The chain has TRBV20-1 and TRBJ2-1, with 7 nucleotides matching TRBD2. V dropped 5 bases and J dropped 0; count of bases not matched to a gene: 13. Germline V gene lookup returns CDR1 DFQATT and CDR2 SNEGSKA (reference sequence). CDR3 size: 17 residues.

In its sample, this clonotype was seen many times. CDR3 protein: CASSLNREAFF. The CDR3 region has the DNA TGTGCCAGCAGCCTCAACAGGGAGGCTTTCTTT. The V call is TRBV28, the J call TRBJ1-1; D may be TRBD1 (6 bases). Germline CDR1 MDHEN, CDR2 SYDVKM. The ends were cut back, 6 bases at V and 11 bases at J, with 13 bases in the middle. CDR3 size: 11 residues.

The chain carries TRBV29-1 and TRBJ2-2; 9 bases agree with TRBD1. Germline loops: CDR1 SQVTM, CDR2 ANQGSEA. This CDR3 is built from 14 residues. V lost 4 bases to trimming and J lost 7 bases; unmatched junction nucleotides: 7. As DNA, the CDR3 is TGCAGCGTTGCGACAGGGGGAATGGGCGGGGAGCTGTTTTTT. Translated: CSVATGGMGGELFF.

This clonotype was observed a handful of times. This sequence joins TRBV11-2 and TRBJ2-3; D gene uncertain. In germline, CDR1 is SGHAT, CDR2 FQNNGV. Between the trimmed V and J ends, which lost 8 bases and 3 bases, there was a span of 12 bases. CDR3 size: 13 residues. The CDR3 here is CASRIGLTDTQYF. In DNA form, the CDR3 reads TGTGCCAGCCGGATTGGATTAACAGATACGCAGTATTTT. Using reference TRBV11-2 and TRBJ2-3 for the parts outside the CDR3, the full variable domain is EAGVAQSPRYKIIEKRQSVAFWCNPISGHATLYWYQQILGQGPKLLIQFQNNGVVDDSQLPKDRFSAERLKGVDSTLKIQPAKLEDSAVYLCASRIGLTDTQYFGPGTRLTVL.

This clonotype was counted at least ten times. The J gene is TRBJ2-6, the V gene TRBV29-1, with 11 bases identical to TRBD2. The CDR3 has 18 amino acids. Looked up from germline, CDR1 is SQVTM and CDR2 is ANQGSEA. V gave up 7 bases and J gave up 0 bases; unmatched junction bases: 11. CDR3 DNA sequence: TGCAGCGCCACCGACGGGACTAGCGGTCTCTCTGGGGCCAACGTCCTGACTTTC. This gives the protein CSATDGTSGLSGANVLTF. The full variable domain, in which reference TRBV29-1 and TRBJ2-6 provide the parts outside the CDR3, is SAVISQKPSRDICQRGTSLTIQCQVDSQVTMMFWYRQQPGQSLTLIATANQGSEATYESGFVIDKFPISRPNLTFSTLTVSNMSPEDSSIYLCSATDGTSGLSGANVLTFGAGSRLTVL.

This clonotype has at least ten counts. The chain combines TRBV7-2 with TRBJ1-3, with D possibly matching TRBD1 (5 bases). Germline V gives CDR1 SGHTA, CDR2 FQGNSA. The V end was cut by 2 bases, the J end by 0 bases, with 11 bases between. CDR3 length: 16 residues. CDR3 sequence (DNA): TGTGCCAGCAGCTTATCAGGGCCCAGCTCTGGAAACACCATATATTTT. Translated, it gives CASSLSGPSSGNTIYF. Filled out from reference TRBV7-2 and TRBJ1-3, the complete variable domain reads GAGVSQSPSNKVTEKGKDVELRCDPISGHTALYWYRQSLGQGLEFLIYFQGNSAPDKSGLPSDRFSAERTGGSVSTLTIQRTQQEDSAVYLCASSLSGPSSGNTIYFGEGSWLTVV.

This clonotype has a count of ten or more. This chain uses TRBV20-1 with TRBJ2-1; perhaps TRBD2 as D (6 bases). The CDR3 covers 11 residues. Germline assignment: CDR1 DFQATT and CDR2 SNEGSKA (reference sequence). V was shortened by 7 bases and J by 8 bases, with 12 bases between the two germline ends. The CDR3 sequence: CSVGGNDEQFF. The CDR3 region has the DNA TGCAGTGTGGGCGGGAACGATGAGCAGTTCTTC.

The table lists this clonotype with many counts. V gene TRBV7-6 combines with J gene TRBJ2-5; TRBD2 matches at 11 bases. Germline CDR1 and CDR2: SGHVS and FNYEAQ. The CDR3 spans 17 residues. With 2 bases clipped from V and 2 bases from J, the junction kept 7 bases outside the gene matches. The CDR3 loop is CASSLNPGTSGQETQYF. For the CDR3, the DNA is TGTGCCAGCAGCTTAAACCCCGGGACTAGCGGACAAGAGACCCAGTACTTC.

This clonotype was seen at least ten times. The chain employs TRBV7-9 and TRBJ2-1, with 9 bases identical to TRBD1. This CDR3 spans 15 amino acids. Trimming removed 1 base from V and 4 bases from J; junction bases left unmatched: 2. Germline CDR1 SEHNR, CDR2 FQNEAQ (reference sequence). In DNA form, the CDR3 reads TGTGCCAGCAGCTTAGGACAGGGGGGATACAATGAGCAGTTCTTC. It codes for CASSLGQGGYNEQFF.

In this sample, this clonotype turned up many times. The rearrangement uses TRBV20-1 and TRBJ1-5; the D is unclear. This CDR3 has 13 residues. V was pared by 3 bases and J by 2 bases, with 8 bases between. Germline loops: CDR1 DFQATT, CDR2 SNEGSKA (reference sequence). DNA for the CDR3: TGCAGTGCTAGTGGGCGGGGCAATCAGCCCCAGCATTTT. Protein product: CSASGRGNQPQHF.

The V and J genes are TRBV28 and TRBJ2-1; D remains ambiguous. V was cut by 3 bases and J by 3 bases, with 12 bases left in between. The CDR3 consists of 15 residues. Germline assignment: CDR1 MDHEN and CDR2 SYDVKM. The chain's CDR3 is CASSFRRMVYNEQFF. The DNA for the CDR3 is TGTGCCAGCAGTTTTAGGAGAATGGTCTACAATGAGCAGTTCTTC.

This clonotype was counted between two and nine times. V is TRBV7-3 and J is TRBJ1-2; D ambiguous. V was clipped by 1 base and J by 2 bases, with 11 bases between them. This CDR3 has 15 amino acids. Germline CDR1 is SGHTA and CDR2 is FQGTGA. The CDR3 DNA reads TGTGCCAGCAGCTTAAGGCCAGAATTAAACTATGGCTACACCTTC. Translation gives CASSLRPELNYGYTF.

This clonotype appeared many times. The V gene is TRBV5-6, the J gene TRBJ2-7; 7 nucleotides line up with TRBD2. The CDR3 sequence is 16 residues long. J was trimmed by 4 bases and V by 0 bases; bases with no gene match: 10. Germline CDR1 reads SGHDT; CDR2 reads YYEEEE. The CDR3 loop reads CASSLADWRELYEQYF. The CDR3 DNA reads as TGTGCCAGCAGCTTGGCCGATTGGCGGGAGTTATACGAGCAGTACTTC.

At least ten counts were recorded for this clonotype. The genes are TRBV4-2 and TRBJ1-6, with a weak D call TRBD1 (6 bases). In germline, CDR1 is LGHNA, CDR2 YNFKEQ. The CDR3 has 13 amino acids. Trimming removed 4 bases at V and 7 bases at J, with 8 bases between. CDR3 sequence: CASSRRGNSPLHF. The CDR3 DNA reads TGTGCCAGCAGCCGCAGGGGCAATTCACCCCTCCACTTT.

This clonotype was counted only a few times. In nucleotides, the CDR3 is TGTGCCAGCAGCTCTCGGACTAGCGGGAGGGCCGAGCAGTACTTC. Translating it yields CASSSRTSGRAEQYF. The chain is built from TRBV7-2 and TRBJ2-7; 15 nucleotides match TRBD2. Trimming took 4 bases from V and 6 from J; bases not matched to a gene: 4. The CDR3 is made up of 15 amino acids. In germline, CDR1 is SGHTA, CDR2 FQGNSA.

This clonotype occurred many times. The chain combines TRBV6-4 with TRBJ1-1, with D perhaps TRBD1 (5 bases). Looked up from germline, CDR1 is MRHNA and CDR2 is SNTAGT. Trimming pared 2 bases from V and 10 bases from J, leaving 11 bases between. This CDR3 spans 12 amino acids. The CDR3 spells CASSDRTGAAFF. Here the CDR3 DNA reads TGTGCCAGCAGTGACCGTACCGGGGCAGCTTTCTTT.

This clonotype was seen at least ten times. This chain joins TRBV19 and TRBJ1-5; 7 bases match TRBD1. Germline CDR1 LNHDA, CDR2 SQIVND (reference sequence). The CDR3 totals 15 residues. V gave up 7 bases and J gave up 0 bases; unmatched junction bases: 6. The CDR3 DNA follows: TGTGCCAGTATAGAGGGGGCTTATAGCAATCAGCCCCAGCATTTT. Protein sequence: CASIEGAYSNQPQHF.

This clonotype was counted many times. The V and J genes are TRBV15 and TRBJ2-7; a possible D gene is TRBD2 (7 bases). Trimming cost V 3 bases and J 7 bases, with 22 bases left between them. The CDR3 sequence is 16 residues long. From germline, CDR1 is LNHNV and CDR2 YYDKDF (reference sequence). This chain's CDR3 is CATSSPSTGGLWEQYF. The CDR3 bases are TGTGCCACCAGCAGTCCAAGCACCGGGGGGCTCTGGGAGCAGTACTTC.